One and the same sample provided the 8 T cell receptor beta chains below, sequenced in a study of blood T cell repertoires in COVID-19. Profiled with immunoSEQ multiplex PCR; TCRdb holds only in-frame clones, not every one. The sample consists of more than 300,000 clones, about 90% of them appearing once. Sequencing input: peripheral blood. The receptor source for this set is a woman between 18 and 29 years old who had recovered from COVID-19.

The rearrangement uses TRBV6-2 or TRBV6-3 and TRBJ2-5; TRBD1 matches 7 bases. The germline CDR1 and CDR2 sequences are MNHEY and SVGEGT. The junction had 5 bases not matched to a gene; V was cut back by 4 bases and J by 6 bases. CDR3 length equals 13 residues. CDR3: CASSLGGGKTQYF. CDR3 bases: TGTGCCAGCAGTTTAGGGGGCGGAAAGACCCAGTACTTC.

The V gene is TRBV5-6, the J gene TRBJ2-7; 7 bases match TRBD1. The J segment lost 3 bases and the V segment lost 0 bases, leaving 3 bases of the junction unmatched. Germline loops: CDR1 SGHDT, CDR2 YYEEEE. The CDR3 covers 14 residues. The CDR3 is CASSLGGQHYEQYV. The DNA for the CDR3 is TGTGCCAGCAGCTTGGGGGGACAGCACTACGAGCAGTACGTC.

The genes are TRBV7-9 and TRBJ2-1, with a tentative D call TRBD2 (5 bases). Germline CDR1 and CDR2: SEHNR and FQNEAQ (reference sequence). The CDR3 runs to 19 residues. V lost 3 bases and J 3 bases, leaving 24 bases between the germline ends. The CDR3 nucleotides are TGTGCCAGCAGCTTGACCCTCTCCTCCGGGGAGACAAACTACAATGAGCAGTTCTTC. Translating gives CASSLTLSSGETNYNEQFF. Full variable domain (missing parts from reference TRBV7-9 and TRBJ2-1): DTGVSQNPRHKITKRGQNVTFRCDPISEHNRLYWYRQTLGQGPEFLTYFQNEAQLEKSRLLSDRFSAERPKGSFSTLEIQRTEQGDSAMYLCASSLTLSSGETNYNEQFFGPGTRLTVL.

This sequence joins TRBV5-1 and TRBJ2-1; 9 bases match TRBD1. Germline CDR1 and CDR2: SGHRS and YFSETQ. The CDR3 sequence is 17 residues long. Trimming cost V 0 bases and J 3 bases; bases outside gene matches: 7. The CDR3 region has the DNA TGCGCCAGCAGCTTGGCACAACAGGGGGCGTACTACAATGAGCAGTTCTTC. Translation: CASSLAQQGAYYNEQFF.

The J gene is TRBJ2-2, the V gene TRBV4-1; TRBD2 aligns across 7 bases. The CDR3 is made up of 16 amino acids. The germline V gene encodes CDR1 MGHRA and CDR2 YSYEKL. V lost 1 base, J lost 6 bases, and 8 bases stayed unmatched. The CDR3 nucleotides read TGCGCCAGCAGCCAAGTTGTGGGAGGGCCGCCCGGGGAGCTGTTTTTT. It yields the protein CASSQVVGGPPGELFF.

The chain recombines TRBV6-5 with TRBJ1-2; 12 bases map to TRBD1. CDR3 length: 16 residues. V shed 2 bases, J shed 5 bases, and the junction held 6 bases outside the gene matches. Germline loops: CDR1 MNHEY, CDR2 SVGAGI. CDR3 protein: CASSYKGTGGGYGYTF. CDR3 sequence (DNA): TGTGCCAGCAGTTACAAAGGGACAGGGGGCGGTTATGGCTACACCTTC.

The rearrangement joins TRBV6-5 to TRBJ1-2, with 7 positions matching TRBD1. This CDR3 is 14 amino acids long. Per the germline V gene, CDR1 is MNHEY and CDR2 is SVGAGI. J was trimmed by 5 bases and V by 6 bases; bases with no gene match: 9. The CDR3 DNA reads as TGTGCCAGCAGCCGGGACAGAGGGGAATATGGCTACACCTTC. Protein: CASSRDRGEYGYTF.

The V and J genes are TRBV29-1 and TRBJ1-5, with 7 nucleotides matching TRBD1. Trimming removed 7 bases from V and 2 bases from J; junction bases left unmatched: 2. Germline V lookup: CDR1 SQVTM, CDR2 ANQGSEA. The CDR3 is made up of 12 amino acids. CDR3 amino acids: CSAGTGNQPQHF. In DNA form, the CDR3 reads TGCAGCGCTGGGACAGGCAATCAGCCCCAGCATTTT.